The 2 T cell receptor beta chains reported below all come from one sample, sequenced in a study of blood T cells in healthy people across ages. Primers used in a second PCR of roughly 6 to 12 cycles were a sample-barcoded 5' primer and a J-beta primer mix. TCRdb reprocessed the 5' RACE reads via MiXCR and lists one record per CDR3 protein. This table has about 510,000 distinct CDR3 sequences, about 26% appearing once. This sample also appeared in a second study, on T cells of mothers and their children.

The sample comprised blood. The origin of the receptors is a boy aged 2 to 10 in good health.

The chain joins TRBV7-9 to TRBJ2-7; no definite D call. The CDR3 runs 15 residues. CDR1 is SEHNR and CDR2 is FQNEAQ in the germline V gene (reference sequence). V was shortened by 3 bases and J by 12 bases, with 24 bases between the two germline ends. The CDR3 reads CASSFSVGRFPYSYF. The DNA of the CDR3 is TGTGCCAGCAGCTTCTCCGTCGGCAGGTTTCCTTATTCGTACTTC.

This clonotype came up a few times. The chain uses TRBV14 and TRBJ2-7; D perhaps matches TRBD1 (6 bases). Germline V gives CDR1 SGHDN, CDR2 FVKESK. The CDR3 contains 14 residues. The germline V and J ends were trimmed by 4 bases and 2 bases, with 12 bases remaining between them. The CDR3 coding sequence is TGTGCCAGCAGCCCGCCCGGGACACCCTACGAGCAGTACTTC. Protein sequence: CASSPPGTPYEQYF. The full variable domain, its missing parts supplied by reference TRBV14 and TRBJ2-7, is EAGVTQFPSHSVIEKGQTVTLRCDPISGHDNLYWYRRVMGKEIKFLLHFVKESKQDESGMPNNRFLAERTGGTYSTLKVQPAELEDSGVYFCASSPPGTPYEQYFGPGTRLTVT.